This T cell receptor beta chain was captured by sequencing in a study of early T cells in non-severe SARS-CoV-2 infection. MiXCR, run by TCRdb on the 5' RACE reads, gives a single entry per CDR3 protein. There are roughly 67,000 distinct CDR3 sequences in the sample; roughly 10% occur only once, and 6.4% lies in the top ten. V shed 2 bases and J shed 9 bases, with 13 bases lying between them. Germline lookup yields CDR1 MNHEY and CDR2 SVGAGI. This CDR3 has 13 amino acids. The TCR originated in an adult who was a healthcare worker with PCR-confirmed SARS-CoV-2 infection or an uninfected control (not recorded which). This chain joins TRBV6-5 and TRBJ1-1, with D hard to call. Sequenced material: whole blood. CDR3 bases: TGTGCCAGCAGTTACGTCCGTGAGAGAAAAGCTTTCTTT. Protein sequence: CASSYVRERKAFF.